One and the same sample provided the 23 T cell receptor beta chains below, sequenced in a study of blood T cells in healthy people across ages. PCR was performed a second time for roughly 7 to 12 cycles using a sample-barcoded 5' primer and a J-beta primer mix. MiXCR was run by TCRdb on the 5' RACE reads, yielding one entry per CDR3 protein. The table shows more than 750,000 distinct CDR3 sequences, with about 28% occurring only once. This sample also belongs to another study, concerning T cells of mothers and their children.

The sequencing sample was made of blood. The receptors come from a woman between 40 and 50 years old in good health.

The V call is TRBV11-3, the J call TRBJ2-7; D remains unclear. Germline CDR1 reads SGHNT; CDR2 reads YENEEA. The V gene lost 3 bases and the J gene lost 0 bases, with 9 bases spanning the gap. CDR3 length: 14 amino acids. As DNA, the CDR3 is TGTGCCAGCAGCTTTCGCGGCGACTCCTACGAGCAGTACTTC. The encoded protein is CASSFRGDSYEQYF.

V and J are TRBV7-6 and TRBJ2-6; the D gene could be TRBD1 or TRBD2 (6 bases each). V was shortened by 5 bases and J by 3 bases, with 17 bases between the two germline ends. This CDR3 spans 17 amino acids. CDR1 SGHVS and CDR2 FNYEAQ come from the germline V gene. The CDR3 sequence: CASSPWGAQDGANVLTF. DNA of the CDR3: TGTGCCAGCAGCCCGTGGGGGGCGCAGGATGGGGCCAACGTCCTGACTTTC.

This clonotype has a count of ten or more. This chain connects TRBV27 to TRBJ2-7; D is uncertain. CDR3 length equals 14 residues. V was pared by 3 bases and J by 2 bases, with 11 bases between. The germline gives CDR1 MNHEY, CDR2 SMNVEV (reference sequence). CDR3 in amino acids: CASSLGSAAYEQYF. CDR3 sequence (DNA): TGTGCCAGCAGTTTGGGCAGTGCGGCCTACGAGCAGTACTTC.

V is TRBV20-1 and J is TRBJ2-1; tentatively, D is TRBD2 (6 bases). Germline V gene data show CDR1 as DFQATT and CDR2 as SNEGSKA (reference sequence). The CDR3 is made up of 16 amino acids. The V gene lost 3 bases and the J gene lost 2 bases, with 17 bases spanning the gap. Here the CDR3 reads CSARKGGAGTYNEQFF. CDR3 bases: TGCAGTGCTAGGAAGGGCGGGGCCGGCACCTACAATGAGCAGTTCTTC.

The genes are TRBV5-5 and TRBJ2-7; D not resolved. The CDR3 extends over 14 amino acids. Looked up from germline, CDR1 is SGHKS and CDR2 is YYEKEE (reference sequence). V lost 0 bases, J lost 3 bases, and 10 bases lay in between. The chain's CDR3 is CASSLVQAYYEQYF. In DNA form, the CDR3 reads TGTGCCAGCAGCTTGGTTCAGGCATACTACGAGCAGTACTTC.

There are a few counts of this clonotype. Being one base from a much bigger clone, this may be a read error. The V call is TRBV6-4, the J call TRBJ2-2; D might be TRBD1 (7 bases). Germline CDR1 reads MRHNA; CDR2 reads SNTAGT. The CDR3 contains 14 residues. The CDR3 sequence: CASSDSGGTGGLFF. The CDR3 DNA follows: TGTGCCAGCAGTGACTCAGGGGGCACCGGGGGGCTGTTTTTT.

This clonotype was picked up a small number of times. The rearrangement uses TRBV7-2 and TRBJ2-5; D is perhaps TRBD1 (6 bases). The CDR3 is 14 amino acids. V lost 1 base to trimming and J lost 9 bases, with 15 bases between them. Per germline, CDR1 SGHTA and CDR2 FQGNSA. As DNA, the CDR3 is TGTGCCAGCAGCTTAGGGGTGGTGGGGGCCCCCCAGTACTTC. Translation gives CASSLGVVGAPQYF.

This clonotype was counted at least ten times. The chain combines TRBV6-2 or TRBV6-3 with TRBJ2-7; a possible D gene is TRBD1 (7 bases). Trimming removed 6 bases from V and 4 bases from J, with 13 bases in between. The CDR3 sequence is 13 residues long. CDR1 MNHEY and CDR2 SVGEGT come from the germline V gene. This CDR3 reads CASSRGTDYEQYF. Written as DNA, the CDR3 is TGTGCCAGCAGCCGCGGGACAGATTACGAGCAGTACTTC.

Ten or more counts support this clonotype. The chain joins TRBV28 to TRBJ2-7; 7 nucleotides match TRBD2. CDR1 is MDHEN and CDR2 is SYDVKM in the germline V gene. J gave up 2 bases and V 5 bases, and 9 bases lay outside the gene matches. This CDR3 has 15 amino acids. Written as DNA, the CDR3 is TGTGCCAGCAGTGCCACGGGAGGCTCCACCTACGAGCAGTACTTC. It encodes CASSATGGSTYEQYF.

This clonotype was seen many times. This chain connects TRBV7-2 to TRBJ2-2, with a weak D call TRBD1 (6 bases). The CDR3 is 15 amino acids. The germline gives CDR1 SGHTA, CDR2 FQGNSA. V was shortened by 1 base and J by 0 bases, with 6 bases between the two germline ends. The CDR3 coding sequence is TGTGCCAGCAGCTTAGACAGGGCGAACACCGGGGAGCTGTTTTTT. Its protein is CASSLDRANTGELFF.

This clonotype was counted only a few times. Here the CDR3 DNA reads TGCGCCAGCAGCCGGGACAGGAGCAGACAAGAGACCCAGTACTTC. Translated, it gives CASSRDRSRQETQYF. The genes are TRBV5-1 and TRBJ2-5, with 8 nucleotides matching TRBD1. Germline CDR1 and CDR2: SGHRS and YFSETQ. The V gene end was trimmed by 4 bases and the J gene end by 2 bases; junction bases not matched to a gene: 7. The CDR3 contains 15 residues.

The chain links TRBV4-3 to TRBJ1-2; D is perhaps TRBD1 (6 bases). The CDR3 spans 16 residues. Trimming took 0 bases from V and 2 from J, leaving 13 bases between them. CDR1 is LGHNA, CDR2 YSLEER, per germline. The CDR3 bases are TGCGCCAGCAGCCAAGATAACAGGGTTTTAAACTATGGCTACACCTTC. Translating it yields CASSQDNRVLNYGYTF.

The chain carries TRBV20-1 and TRBJ1-1; 7 nucleotides align to TRBD1. The CDR3 has 13 residues. Germline CDR1 reads DFQATT; CDR2 reads SNEGSKA (reference sequence). V shed 5 bases and J 4 bases; nucleotides not matched to a gene: 7. Written as DNA, the CDR3 is TGCAGTGCTCCTAGGACAGGCCTCACTGAAGCTTTCTTT. Protein product: CSAPRTGLTEAFF.

This chain links TRBV7-2 with TRBJ1-4; D unresolved. The ends were cut back, 1 base at V and 4 bases at J, with 13 bases in the middle. CDR1 and CDR2 (germline): SGHTA, FQGNSA. The CDR3 covers 16 residues. The CDR3 coding sequence is TGTGCCAGCAGCTTAGATGCCGTGACAATTAATGAAAAACTGTTTTTT. Translation gives CASSLDAVTINEKLFF.

In this sample, this clonotype turned up a few times. The V call is TRBV5-1, the J call TRBJ2-3; 7 bases map to TRBD2. V shed 3 bases and J 2 bases; nucleotides not matched to a gene: 6. This CDR3 is 15 amino acids long. CDR1 and CDR2 (germline): SGHRS, YFSETQ. As DNA, the CDR3 is TGCGCCAGCAGCTCCGGGACTAACGCCACAGATACGCAGTATTTT. The encoded protein is CASSSGTNATDTQYF.

As for this clonotype: A read error may explain this, as a much larger clone is one base away. V usage is TRBV4-2 and J usage is TRBJ2-1, with 7 bases lining up with TRBD1. The CDR3 is 15 residues long. In germline, CDR1 is LGHNA, CDR2 YNFKEQ. After removal of 0 bases from V and 13 bases from J, the junction contained 12 bases not matched to a gene. For the CDR3, the DNA is TGTGCCAGCAGCCAAGACCAGGGGGACCAAGAGACCCAGTTCTTC. Residues: CASSQDQGDQETQFF.

On this clonotype itself: Compared with germline, one end of the junction differs, possibly owing to a read error. This sequence joins TRBV20-1 and TRBJ1-2, with TRBD1 as a possible D gene (6 bases). From germline, CDR1 is DFQATT and CDR2 SNEGSKA (reference sequence). The CDR3 is 13 residues long. CDR3 nucleotides: TGCATTGCTCACAGGGAGGCTAACTATGGCTACACCTTC. Translated, it gives CIAHREANYGYTF.

V and J are TRBV7-2 and TRBJ2-3; D may correspond to TRBD1 or TRBD2 (5 bases each). This CDR3 comprises 14 residues. V lost 4 bases, J lost 2 bases, and 10 bases lay in between. CDR1 is SGHTA and CDR2 is FQGNSA in the germline V gene. The CDR3 nucleotides read TGTGCCAGCAGCTCGGTCGGGACCACAGATACGCAGTATTTT. This translates into CASSSVGTTDTQYF.

The sample holds many counts of this clonotype. The V call is TRBV7-8, the J call TRBJ1-4; unclear D gene. This CDR3 is built from 14 residues. Germline V gene sequence: CDR1 SGHVS, CDR2 FQNEAQ. The V end lost 3 bases, the J end lost 3 bases, and 8 bases lay between the germline ends. The CDR3 region has the DNA TGTGCCAGCAGCTTGGCAGAAGCTAATGAAAAACTGTTTTTT. It yields the protein CASSLAEANEKLFF.

This clonotype appeared many times. The gene calls are TRBV27 and TRBJ2-7; 11 positions match TRBD1. CDR3 size: 15 residues. V lost 5 bases and J lost 4; bases outside the gene matches: 7. The germline CDR1 and CDR2 sequences are MNHEY and SMNVEV (reference sequence). CDR3 in DNA: TGTGCCAGCAGTACCTGGACAGGGGGCAGGTACGAGCAGTACTTC. The encoded protein is CASSTWTGGRYEQYF.

Notes on this clonotype: The junction differs from germline at one of its ends, possibly a read error. V is TRBV7-2 and J is TRBJ2-7, with 12 bases fitting TRBD1. This CDR3 region has 16 residues. Germline-derived CDR1 and CDR2 are SGHTA and FQGNSA. The CDR3 DNA sequence: TGTGTCAGCAGCCCAGTGGGGACAGGGGGCGAATACGAGCAGTACTTC. It specifies CVSSPVGTGGEYEQYF.

This clonotype was seen a few times. The gene calls are TRBV20-1 and TRBJ1-1, with a possible D match to TRBD1 (5 bases). This CDR3 is 14 amino acids long. The V and J ends lost 0 bases and 1 base respectively, with 9 bases between them. Germline assignment: CDR1 DFQATT and CDR2 SNEGSKA (reference sequence). This chain's CDR3 is CSARDGTGNTEAFF. The CDR3 DNA sequence: TGCAGTGCTAGAGATGGAACAGGGAACACTGAAGCTTTCTTT.

This CDR3 reads CASGRGFSSYGYTF. CDR3 coding DNA: TGTGCCAGCGGTAGGGGCTTTTCTTCGTATGGCTACACCTTC. The chain employs TRBV3-1 and TRBJ1-2, with D tentatively TRBD1 (5 bases). From germline, CDR1 is LGHDT and CDR2 YNNKEL (reference sequence). The CDR3 contains 14 residues. Trimming removed 8 bases from V and 5 bases from J, with 18 bases in between. Using reference TRBV3-1 and TRBJ1-2 for the parts outside the CDR3, the full variable domain is DTAVSQTPKYLVTQMGNDKSIKCEQNLGHDTMYWYKQDSKKFLKIMFSYNNKELIINETVPNRFSPKSPDKAHLNLHINSLELGDSAVYFCASGRGFSSYGYTFGSGTRLTVV.